The next 25 T cell receptor beta chains were all read from a single sample in a study of blood T cells in healthy people across ages. Through a sample-barcoded 5' primer and a J-beta primer mix, a second PCR was run for roughly 7 to 12 cycles. In TCRdb, the 5' RACE reads were re-called with MiXCR into one record per CDR3 protein. The data contain about 1.8 million distinct CDR3 sequences, about 49% of them seen just once; the ten biggest clones take up roughly 2%. The sample comprised blood. The source of these receptors is a woman between 40 and 50 years old in good health.

The chain links TRBV10-3 to TRBJ2-7; 8 bases map to TRBD1. The CDR3 is 17 amino acids. In germline, CDR1 is ENHRY, CDR2 SYGVKD. V shed 3 bases and J 0 bases; nucleotides not matched to a gene: 10. DNA for the CDR3: TGTGCCATCAGTGATACTAGACAGGGGAGAAGCTCCTACGAGCAGTACTTC. Protein product: CAISDTRQGRSSYEQYF.

A note on this clonotype: The junction departs from the called germline gene at one end, perhaps through a read error. This chain connects TRBV7-7 to TRBJ2-3, with a possible D match to TRBD1 (6 bases). Germline CDR1 and CDR2: SSHAT and FNYEAQ (reference sequence). The CDR3 spans 17 residues. The CDR3 DNA sequence: TGTGCTAGCAGCTTAAGGTCGGGGCAGGGGTTCCCAGATACGCAGTATTTT. It translates to CASSLRSGQGFPDTQYF. Full variable domain (rest looked up from reference TRBV7-7 and TRBJ2-3): GAGVSQSPRYKVTKRGQDVTLRCDPISSHATLYWYQQALGQGPEFLTYFNYEAQPDKSGLPSDRFSAERPEGSISTLTIQRTEQRDSAMYRCASSLRSGQGFPDTQYFGPGTRLTVL.

V gene TRBV7-2 combines with J gene TRBJ1-4; unclear D gene. The CDR3 sequence is 15 residues long. Per the germline V gene, CDR1 is SGHTA and CDR2 is FQGNSA. Trimming removed 5 bases from V and 0 bases from J, with 10 bases in between. Here the CDR3 DNA reads TGTGCCAGCAGCACGGCACACGCAACTAATGAAAAACTGTTTTTT. It yields the protein CASSTAHATNEKLFF.

Written as DNA, the CDR3 is TGTGCCAGCAGCCGTAAGACAGGTGGATTTGATGGCTACACCTTC. Translated, it gives CASSRKTGGFDGYTF. The V gene is TRBV3-1, the J gene TRBJ1-2, with a tentative D call TRBD1 (6 bases). The CDR3 loop spans 15 amino acids. Trimming removed 4 bases from V and 6 bases from J, with 18 bases in between. Germline CDR1 reads LGHDT; CDR2 reads YNNKEL (reference sequence).

J is TRBJ2-1 and V is TRBV14; no firm D call. The V gene lost 0 bases and the J gene lost 2 bases, with 8 bases spanning the gap. The germline gives CDR1 SGHDN, CDR2 FVKESK. This CDR3 comprises 15 residues. The DNA of the CDR3 is TGTGCCAGCAGCCAAGATTCCCCCACCTACAATGAGCAGTTCTTC. This encodes CASSQDSPTYNEQFF.

This clonotype occurred a few times. The J gene is TRBJ2-1, the V gene TRBV5-1, with D possibly matching TRBD1 (5 bases). Germline lookup yields CDR1 SGHRS and CDR2 YFSETQ. V shed 0 bases and J shed 10 bases, with 11 bases lying between them. The CDR3 length is 13 residues. CDR3 nucleotide sequence: TGCGCCAGCAGCTTGGAAGGGGTAGACGAGCAGTTCTTC. Its protein is CASSLEGVDEQFF.

This clonotype came up a few times. V gene TRBV29-1 combines with J gene TRBJ2-3; 7 positions match TRBD1. CDR1 is SQVTM and CDR2 is ANQGSEA in the germline V gene. CDR3 length equals 15 residues. V gave up 1 base and J gave up 0 bases; unmatched junction bases: 4. CDR3 sequence (DNA): TGCAGCGTTGAAGGAGGGACAGATAGCACAGATACGCAGTATTTT. Protein: CSVEGGTDSTDTQYF.

This clonotype has at least ten counts. The chain is built from TRBV29-1 and TRBJ1-2; no clear D gene. Germline V gene lookup returns CDR1 SQVTM and CDR2 ANQGSEA. This CDR3 comprises 14 residues. The germline V and J ends were trimmed by 3 bases and 2 bases, with 13 bases remaining between them. This CDR3 reads CSVEGRGANYGYTF. In DNA, the CDR3 is TGCAGCGTTGAGGGTCGTGGCGCCAACTATGGCTACACCTTC.

This clonotype showed up just a few times. The chain is built from TRBV7-2 and TRBJ2-6; D gene ambiguous. Germline lookup yields CDR1 SGHTA and CDR2 FQGNSA. The CDR3 is made up of 15 amino acids. V dropped 7 bases and J dropped 0 bases, with 10 bases sitting between them. The CDR3 sequence: CASTAFLSGANVLTF. CDR3 DNA: TGTGCCAGCACCGCTTTCCTCTCTGGGGCCAACGTCCTGACTTTC.

J is TRBJ2-3 and V is TRBV7-6; a possible D gene is TRBD2 (7 bases). Trimming shortened V by 0 bases and J by 5 bases, and 12 bases separated the two germline ends. Germline CDR1 and CDR2: SGHVS and FNYEAQ. The CDR3 sequence is 15 residues long. DNA for the CDR3: TGTGCCAGCAGCTTAGCGGGGGGGCAGTTAGATACGCAGTATTTT. Encoded protein: CASSLAGGQLDTQYF.

This clonotype was seen only once. The CDR3 nucleotides are TGTGCCAGCAGCTTGGCGCGGACCAACAATGAGCAGTTCTTC. It encodes CASSLARTNNEQFF. The rearrangement uses TRBV7-2 and TRBJ2-1; no firm D call. Germline V gene sequence: CDR1 SGHTA, CDR2 FQGNSA. Deletions cut 3 bases from V and 5 bases from J, with 11 bases between. CDR3 size: 14 residues.

The chain combines TRBV28 with TRBJ2-3, with D possibly called TRBD1 or TRBD2 (5 bases each). Per germline, CDR1 MDHEN and CDR2 SYDVKM. This CDR3 is 15 amino acids long. V was trimmed by 4 bases and J by 0 bases, leaving 11 bases between them. CDR3 protein: CASSSRDPSTDTQYF. The CDR3 DNA sequence: TGTGCCAGCAGTTCCCGGGACCCGAGCACAGATACGCAGTATTTT.

A word on this clonotype: At one boundary the junction diverges from the germline segment, which might be a read error. J is TRBJ2-5 and V is TRBV7-2, with 10 bases matching TRBD1. There are 15 residues in the CDR3. The germline gives CDR1 SGHTA, CDR2 FQGNSA. CDR3 nucleotides: TGTGCCAGCAGCTTAGTGACAGGGGGCTGGGAGACCCGGTACTTC. Translated: CASSLVTGGWETRYF.

The table lists this clonotype with a few counts. This chain uses TRBV5-4 with TRBJ2-5; perhaps TRBD2 as D (6 bases). Germline assignment: CDR1 SGHNT and CDR2 YYREEE (reference sequence). This CDR3 region has 13 residues. Trimming took 4 bases from V and 4 from J, leaving 11 bases between them. DNA of the CDR3: TGTGCCAGCAGCACCGGGACTCGAGAGACCCAGTACTTC. Encoded protein: CASSTGTRETQYF.

This clonotype has more than one count but fewer than ten. The J gene is TRBJ1-2, the V gene TRBV9; 7 positions match TRBD1. Unmatched junction bases numbered 7, after V lost 3 bases and J lost 8 bases. The V gene's germline CDR1 is SGDLS and CDR2 YYNGEE. This CDR3 is built from 13 residues. For the CDR3, the DNA is TGTGCCAGCAGCGGACACAGGGGTCGAGGCTACACCTTC. Its translation: CASSGHRGRGYTF.

This rearrangement joins TRBV18 to TRBJ2-3, with 7 bases aligning to TRBD1. Trimming removed 3 bases from V and 4 bases from J; junction bases left unmatched: 7. The CDR3 sequence is 15 residues long. Germline values: CDR1 KGHSH, CDR2 LQKENI. The CDR3 protein is CASSPGQVIADTQYF. CDR3 DNA: TGTGCCAGCTCACCCGGACAGGTAATCGCAGATACGCAGTATTTT.

The rearrangement links TRBV2 to TRBJ1-2; a weak D match, TRBD1 (6 bases). This CDR3 is built from 13 residues. V was trimmed by 6 bases and J by 3 bases, leaving 11 bases between them. In germline, CDR1 is SNHLY, CDR2 FYNNEI. This CDR3 reads CASSDRRDYGYTF. DNA of the CDR3: TGTGCCAGCAGCGACAGGAGGGACTATGGCTACACCTTC.

V usage is TRBV7-2 and J usage is TRBJ2-2; no reliable D call. The germline V and J ends were trimmed by 5 bases and 12 bases, with 10 bases remaining between them. CDR1 is SGHTA, CDR2 FQGNSA, per germline. The CDR3 contains 11 residues. In DNA, the CDR3 is TGTGCCAGCAGCGCGGTGGTCAAGCTGTTTTTT. This encodes CASSAVVKLFF.

A few counts support this clonotype. The chain uses TRBV7-3 and TRBJ2-5; D may be TRBD2 (6 bases). Germline-derived CDR1 and CDR2 are SGHTA and FQGTGA. This CDR3 spans 15 amino acids. V lost 0 bases and J lost 5, with 13 bases in between. This CDR3 is CASSLTAGYGETQYF. The CDR3 coding sequence is TGTGCCAGCAGCTTAACGGCGGGGTACGGGGAGACCCAGTACTTC. Looking up the rest from reference TRBV7-3 and TRBJ2-5 gives the full variable domain: GAGVSQTPSNKVTEKGKYVELRCDPISGHTALYWYRQSLGQGPEFLIYFQGTGAADDSGLPNDRFFAVRPEGSVSTLKIQRTERGDSAVYLCASSLTAGYGETQYFGPGTRLLVL.

In nucleotides, the CDR3 is TGTGCCAGCAGTCCCGGGGCTAGCGGGGCGATCCAAGAGACCCAGTACTTC. Translation: CASSPGASGAIQETQYF. The chain carries TRBV27 and TRBJ2-5, with 9 bases matching TRBD2. This CDR3 spans 17 amino acids. V gave up 5 bases and J gave up 1 base; unmatched junction bases: 11. Germline V gene data show CDR1 as MNHEY and CDR2 as SMNVEV (reference sequence).

J is TRBJ2-1 and V is TRBV9, with 12 nucleotides matching TRBD2. With V trimmed by 0 bases and J by 10 bases, 5 bases remained unmatched. This CDR3 is built from 15 residues. Germline CDR1 and CDR2: SGDLS and YYNGEE. The CDR3 DNA is TGTGCCAGCAGCGTAGGGACTAGCGGGGAGGGCGAGCAGTTCTTC. Translated, it gives CASSVGTSGEGEQFF. The variable domain in full, completed from reference TRBV9 and TRBJ2-1, reads DSGVTQTPKHLITATGQRVTLRCSPRSGDLSVYWYQQSLDQGLQFLIQYYNGEERAKGNILERFSAQQFPDLHSELNLSSLELGDSALYFCASSVGTSGEGEQFFGPGTRLTVL.

Only a few counts were recorded for this clonotype. This chain joins TRBV20-1 and TRBJ2-4, with D uncertain. This CDR3 contains 11 residues. V lost 5 bases, J lost 14 bases, and 16 bases lay in between. Germline CDR1 and CDR2: DFQATT and SNEGSKA (reference sequence). CDR3 sequence: CSARWYEPEYF. For the CDR3, the DNA is TGCAGTGCTCGTTGGTATGAGCCCGAGTACTTC.

The chain joins TRBV5-5 to TRBJ2-7; D is unclear. The V end lost 7 bases, the J end lost 4 bases, and 9 bases lay between the germline ends. Germline CDR1 and CDR2: SGHKS and YYEKEE (reference sequence). The CDR3 spans 11 residues. The CDR3 sequence is CASGNPYEQYF. The CDR3 region has the DNA TGTGCCAGCGGAAACCCTTACGAGCAGTACTTC.

The chain couples TRBV7-3 to TRBJ2-7, with no clear D. CDR1 SGHTA and CDR2 FQGTGA come from the germline V gene. V was shortened by 4 bases and J by 7 bases, with 20 bases between the two germline ends. This CDR3 region has 15 residues. The CDR3 loop is CASSSSGERYNEQYF. The CDR3 nucleotides read TGTGCCAGCAGCTCCTCAGGTGAAAGGTACAATGAGCAGTACTTC. Full variable domain (rest looked up from reference TRBV7-3 and TRBJ2-7): GAGVSQTPSNKVTEKGKYVELRCDPISGHTALYWYRQSLGQGPEFLIYFQGTGAADDSGLPNDRFFAVRPEGSVSTLKIQRTERGDSAVYLCASSSSGERYNEQYFGPGTRLTVT.

The rearrangement links TRBV29-1 to TRBJ2-5; 7 bases are shared with TRBD2. CDR3 size: 13 residues. Germline V gives CDR1 SQVTM, CDR2 ANQGSEA. V shed 8 bases and J 2 bases; nucleotides not matched to a gene: 8. In nucleotides, the CDR3 is TGCAGCTCACTGGGGAGGGGACAAGAGACCCAGTACTTC. It codes for CSSLGRGQETQYF.